This TCR beta chain was obtained from a study of T-cell reconstitution after alpha-beta-depleted transplantation in children (TCRdb year 2016). Background on the whole study: The study quantitatively tracked T-cell immune reconstitution after TCRalphabeta/CD19-depleted allogeneic hematopoietic cell transplantation in children using TCR repertoire profiling.

This clonotype has just a few counts. Its antigen specificity is not known. No base quality information exists; no much larger clone differs at one position. The CDR3, from cysteine to phenylalanine, totals 19 residues. Only the CDR3 DNA stays, 57 bases, in frame from base 1. CDR1 is given as LGHNA and CDR2 as YSLEER, both from the germline V gene. V ends up 0 bases short and J 2 bases short, with an unmatched junction base count of 10. Library method: PCR. Instrument used: Illumina HiSeq 2500. TCR libraries were prepared with molecular barcoding, using unique molecular identifiers to normalize TCRbeta repertoire quantification. Starting from the raw public reads, TCRdb applied fastp trimming at Q25, assembled clones with MiXCR and retained in-frame beta chains. Each CDR3 protein appears once, grouped with its most common genes and DNA. Recorded for this sample are a few hundred thousand distinct CDR3 sequences; approximately 10% of them occurred a single time. The ten largest clones represent approximately 2.3% of the sample.

Sequencing was performed on PBMCs from the stem cell graft donor, taken from the stem cell graft. This clonotype was sampled from a human donor who donated a stem cell graft to a child with acute lymphoblastic leukemia. The sequence is built from TRBV4-3 and TRBJ2-5, with TRBD2 matching 12 junction bases. The nucleotide sequence reads TGCGCCAGCAGCCAAGATGTGCCTAGCGGGAGGGGAGGGCAAGAGACCCAGTACTTC. The resulting protein is CASSQDVPSGRGGQETQYF.